A selection of T cell receptor beta chains follows, all from one sample in a study of T cells expressing NK-cell markers. TCRdb re-called the 5' RACE reads and catalogs CDR3 proteins one per entry, DNA excluded. The sample's table shows about 260,000 distinct CDR3 sequences. Source material: blood T cells: a sorted CD56 or NKG2C T cell subset, CD4+ or CD8+ T cells, or bulk PBMC T cells (not recorded which). All receptors come from a man aged 18 to 29 in good health. Both conserved end residues are part of each CDR3.

V gene	J gene	CDR3 protein
TRBV5-1	TRBJ2-1	CASSLAAHVANEQFF
TRBV12-3/TRBV12-4	TRBJ1-5	CASTQRGQGRQPQHF
TRBV5-1	TRBJ1-1	CASSFTGGARTEAFF
TRBV7-2	TRBJ1-1	CASSPFEGLREAFF
TRBV6-1	TRBJ1-1	CASSHPGQGANTEAFF
TRBV30	TRBJ1-4	CAWSGLGTFGKLFF
TRBV29-1	TRBJ2-3	CSGTSGKGPGLTDTQYF
TRBV12-3/TRBV12-4	TRBJ1-2	CASSLKGEGGYTF
TRBV20-1	TRBJ2-5	CSASSKGGQETQYF
TRBV5-1	TRBJ1-4	CASSPRGQGGEKLFF
TRBV27	TRBJ2-1	CASSTGYDEQFF
TRBV4-3	TRBJ1-4	CASSQDLGGGGKLFF
TRBV20-1	TRBJ2-1	CSAPAGQFFSEQFF
TRBV12-3/TRBV12-4	TRBJ2-5	CASSLVAPKETQYF
TRBV20-1	TRBJ1-4	CSAGRQAGEKLFF
TRBV30	TRBJ1-2	CAWSPLGGYTF
TRBV12-3/TRBV12-4	TRBJ2-1	CASSLGRLAGAFEQFF
TRBV9	TRBJ2-1	CASSLIAGGFNEQFF
TRBV5-5	TRBJ1-3	CASSLDGSFSGNTIYF
TRBV2	TRBJ2-1	CASSEEVRGNEQFF
TRBV7-9	TRBJ2-6	CASSRIRGSTGANVLTF
TRBV20-1	TRBJ2-5	CSASSRLAGVAETQYF